This T cell receptor (beta chain) was identified in a study of blood T cells in healthy people across ages. About the study: About one barcoded TCR beta cDNA was captured per two T cells.

This clonotype was counted between two and nine times. The second PCR ran about 7 to 12 cycles with a sample-barcoded 5' primer and J-beta primers. Each cDNA molecule was tagged by a template-switch adaptor with 12 random nucleotides. TCRdb ran MiXCR on the 5' RACE reads and lists one entry per CDR3 protein. The sample includes approximately 1.5 million distinct CDR3 sequences, almost 35% of them seen just once. Germline values: CDR1 ENHRY, CDR2 SYGVKD. V gave up 3 bases and J gave up 4 bases, with 10 bases separating them. There are 13 residues in the CDR3. V gene TRBV10-3 combines with J gene TRBJ2-7; tentatively, D is TRBD1 (5 bases). The clonotype comes from a woman aged 30 to 39 in good health. Sequences were obtained from blood. The CDR3 coding sequence is TGTGCCATCAGTGAAGGGAAGGGGTACGAGCAGTACTTC. Translating it yields CAISEGKGYEQYF.